Sequencing of this T cell receptor beta chain was carried out in a study of identical twins. The CDR3 loop spans 14 amino acids. Germline V CDR1 and CDR2: SQVTM, ANQGSEA. V was trimmed by 4 bases and J by 4 bases, leaving 14 bases between them. Overall study findings and caveats: The study reached conclusions through statistical analysis that was cross-sectional, not following the same donors. Invariant MAIT and iNKT cells may have partly biased zero-insertion analyses. Models predicted too little out-of-frame TCR alpha sharing in monozygotic twins. In cord blood, abundant beta clonotypes had fewer insertions; memory showed no trend.

Worth noting for this clonotype: Its antigen is not identified.

TCRdb ran MiXCR on the 5' RACE reads and lists one entry per CDR3 protein. The sample carries 1,800,000 or so distinct CDR3 sequences, less than 35% recorded once. Sequences were obtained from cord blood. The TCR comes from a newborn girl in good health. The chain combines TRBV29-1 with TRBJ1-5, with D perhaps TRBD1 (6 bases). The CDR3 nucleotides read TGCAGCGTTGGAGGCAGGGGACAAAATCAGCCCCAGCATTTT. It translates to CSVGGRGQNQPQHF. Full variable domain (outside the CDR3, taken from reference TRBV29-1 and TRBJ1-5): SAVISQKPSRDICQRGTSLTIQCQVDSQVTMMFWYRQQPGQSLTLIATANQGSEATYESGFVIDKFPISRPNLTFSTLTVSNMSPEDSSIYLCSVGGRGQNQPQHFGDGTRLSIL.